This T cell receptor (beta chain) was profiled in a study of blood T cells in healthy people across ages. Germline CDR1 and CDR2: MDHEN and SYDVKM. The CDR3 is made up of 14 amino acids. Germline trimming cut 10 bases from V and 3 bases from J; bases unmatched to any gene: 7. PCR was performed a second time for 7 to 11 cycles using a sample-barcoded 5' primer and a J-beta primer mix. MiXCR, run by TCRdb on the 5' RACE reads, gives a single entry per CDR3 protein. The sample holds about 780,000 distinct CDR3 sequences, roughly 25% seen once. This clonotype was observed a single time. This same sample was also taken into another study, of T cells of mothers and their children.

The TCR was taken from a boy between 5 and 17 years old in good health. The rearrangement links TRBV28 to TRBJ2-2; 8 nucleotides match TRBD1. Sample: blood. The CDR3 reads CATKPRGHTGELFF. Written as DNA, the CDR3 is TGTGCCACCAAGCCCAGGGGGCACACCGGGGAGCTGTTTTTT.